The T cell receptor beta chain described here comes from a study of cytomegalovirus exposure and HLA in healthy donors. This CDR3 is built from 15 residues. Trimming removed 5 bases at V and 0 bases at J, with 11 bases between. Germline CDR1 reads MNHEY; CDR2 reads SVGAGI. The PCR employed 60 Vbeta primers together with 13 Jbeta primers. Data came from immunoSEQ multiplex PCR; TCRdb stores just in-frame clones and leaves some out. Here the sample spans about 150,000 clones, approximately 70% being singletons. This clone came up a few times. J is TRBJ1-3 and V is TRBV6-5; possibly TRBD1 for D (6 bases). Sequenced input: PBMCs. This sequence was found in a woman aged 18-29 years in good health and CMV-seronegative. The CDR3 region has the DNA TGTGCCAGCAGTCCCGGACAGTACTCTGGAAACACCATATATTTT. Amino acids: CASSPGQYSGNTIYF.